This T cell receptor (beta chain) is drawn from a study of identical twins. Germline values: CDR1 SGHAT, CDR2 FQDESV (reference sequence). This CDR3 contains 16 residues. The J segment lost 3 bases and the V segment lost 5 bases, leaving 9 bases of the junction unmatched. MiXCR, run by TCRdb on the 5' RACE reads, gives a single entry per CDR3 protein. The sample holds 640,000 or so distinct CDR3 sequences, 5.5% to 6.5% seen once. Notes on the study in general: An excess of low generation probability was shown by twin-shared out-of-frame alpha sequences.

A few counts support this clonotype. What it binds is unknown. This receptor was taken from a young man in good health. The material sequenced was naive T cells sorted from blood. The chain combines TRBV11-1 with TRBJ2-7; TRBD1 matches 11 bases. The CDR3 loop reads CASSLTDRGLVYEQYV. The CDR3 nucleotides are TGTGCCAGCAGCCTAACGGACAGGGGGCTGGTCTACGAGCAGTACGTC.